These 27 T cell receptor beta chains were all obtained from the same sample, sequenced in a study of blood T cell repertoires in COVID-19 (dated by TCRdb to 2020 to 2022). The library was prepared using the immunoSEQ multiplex PCR assay. TCRdb took over this immuneACCESS table, retaining in-frame rearrangements with V and J assigned. Such tables are incomplete; in checked studies, under half of the missing clones stem from an unresolved V gene, and the remainder is unexplained. Within this sample are about 200,000 clones, with 70% to 85% of them counted one time only. Jointly, the top ten make up 13% of the sample. Sequenced material: peripheral blood. The receptor set was obtained from a human donor in a cohort sampled during active COVID-19.

V gene TRBV5-6 combines with J gene TRBJ1-1, with 9 bases that match TRBD1. The ends lost 3 bases at V and 5 bases at J; junction bases unmatched: 8. The CDR3 is 15 amino acids. The germline gives CDR1 SGHDT, CDR2 YYEEEE. The chain's CDR3 is CASSSDGQGRTEAFF. CDR3 sequence (DNA): TGTGCCAGCAGCTCAGACGGACAGGGGCGGACTGAAGCTTTCTTT.

The rearrangement uses TRBV7-2 and TRBJ1-6, with a weak D call TRBD1 (6 bases). The CDR3 is 15 residues long. Between the trimmed V and J ends, which lost 5 bases and 6 bases, there was a span of 14 bases. CDR1 is SGHTA and CDR2 is FQGNSA in the germline V gene. The CDR3 loop is CASSRPTGFNSPLHF. In DNA form, the CDR3 reads TGTGCCAGCAGCCGCCCGACAGGATTTAATTCACCCCTCCACTTT.

This clone was detected only a few times. The chain carries TRBV5-4 and TRBJ1-2; TRBD1 is a possible D gene (6 bases). The germline V and J ends were trimmed by 1 base and 8 bases, with 12 bases remaining between them. CDR1 SGHNT and CDR2 YYREEE come from the germline V gene (reference sequence). This CDR3 has 13 amino acids. The CDR3 coding sequence is TGTGCCAGCAGCTTGCGGCAGGGGAACGGCTACACCTTC. The encoded protein is CASSLRQGNGYTF.

The CDR3 sequence: CASSLEGVGLYGYTF. The CDR3 DNA sequence: TGTGCCAGCAGTTTAGAAGGGGTCGGGCTCTATGGCTACACCTTC. The rearrangement joins TRBV28 to TRBJ1-2; possibly TRBD1 for D (5 bases). V gave up 2 bases and J gave up 4 bases, with 14 bases separating them. Germline CDR1 MDHEN, CDR2 SYDVKM. The CDR3 runs to 15 residues.

The J gene is TRBJ1-1, the V gene TRBV4-2; TRBD1 might be the D (5 bases). From germline, CDR1 is LGHNA and CDR2 YNFKEQ. V was clipped by 7 bases and J by 2 bases, with 11 bases between them. The length of the CDR3 is 13 residues. In nucleotides, the CDR3 is TGTGCCAGCACCACAACAGGTAACACTGAAGCTTTCTTT. It is translated as CASTTTGNTEAFF.

In this sample, this clone turned up once. The chain uses TRBV29-1 and TRBJ2-7, with 7 bases identical to TRBD2. The V gene's germline CDR1 is SQVTM and CDR2 ANQGSEA. The trim removed 4 bases at V and 0 bases at J, leaving 3 bases unmatched. This CDR3 comprises 13 residues. CDR3 region: CSVGGGSSYEQYF. CDR3 coding DNA: TGCAGCGTTGGGGGGGGAAGCTCCTACGAGCAGTACTTC.

The chain links TRBV7-9 to TRBJ1-5, with 8 bases lining up with TRBD1. J gave up 0 bases and V 5 bases, and 9 bases lay outside the gene matches. Germline V gene data show CDR1 as SEHNR and CDR2 as FQNEAQ (reference sequence). CDR3 length equals 17 residues. The DNA of the CDR3 is TGTGCCAGCAGCCAAGGACAGGGTAGTTTTAGCAATCAGCCCCAGCATTTT. Encoded protein: CASSQGQGSFSNQPQHF.

The chain links TRBV7-9 to TRBJ2-3, with 8 nucleotides matching TRBD1. The CDR3 is 14 amino acids. V lost 3 bases, J lost 6 bases, and 5 bases stayed unmatched. Germline CDR1 is SEHNR and CDR2 is FQNEAQ (reference sequence). The CDR3 sequence: CASSLQGAFDTQYF. CDR3 coding DNA: TGTGCCAGCAGCTTGCAGGGGGCATTCGATACGCAGTATTTT. The whole variable domain, remainder taken from reference TRBV7-9 and TRBJ2-3, is DTGVSQNPRHKITKRGQNVTFRCDPISEHNRLYWYRQTLGQGPEFLTYFQNEAQLEKSRLLSDRFSAERPKGSFSTLEIQRTEQGDSAMYLCASSLQGAFDTQYFGPGTRLTVL.

V usage is TRBV19 and J usage is TRBJ2-2; TRBD1 matches 10 bases. The CDR3 runs 17 residues. Trimming cost V 7 bases and J 4 bases; bases outside gene matches: 12. Germline CDR1 reads LNHDA; CDR2 reads SQIVND (reference sequence). CDR3 sequence reads: CASTAPGTGAFTGELFF. CDR3 nucleotides: TGTGCCAGTACCGCTCCGGGGACAGGGGCCTTCACCGGGGAGCTGTTTTTT.

This clone has a handful of counts. The rearrangement joins TRBV5-1 to TRBJ2-3; TRBD2 might be the D (6 bases). Trimming cost V 4 bases and J 3 bases, with 21 bases left between them. This CDR3 spans 17 amino acids. Looked up from germline, CDR1 is SGHRS and CDR2 is YFSETQ. CDR3 DNA sequence: TGCGCCAGCAGCGCCCGACTAGGGCCTAGTGGAACAGATACGCAGTATTTT. Amino acid sequence: CASSARLGPSGTDTQYF.

This clone has ten or more counts. V gene TRBV29-1 combines with J gene TRBJ2-2, with D perhaps TRBD1 (6 bases). CDR1 and CDR2 (germline): SQVTM, ANQGSEA. The V end was cut by 6 bases, the J end by 4 bases, with 21 bases between. The CDR3 is 16 residues long. As DNA, the CDR3 is TGCAGCGTCGCAACTCAGACAGGAGGCCTCACCGGGGAGCTGTTTTTT. This gives the protein CSVATQTGGLTGELFF.

This sequence joins TRBV30 and TRBJ2-7; 11 bases map to TRBD2. This CDR3 contains 12 residues. The V gene's germline CDR1 is GTSNPN and CDR2 SVGIG (reference sequence). CDR3 residues: CAGTSGTYEQYF. The CDR3 nucleotides are TGTGCTGGGACTAGCGGAACCTACGAGCAGTACTTC.

This chain uses TRBV18 with TRBJ2-6, with 12 bases that match TRBD2. Germline CDR1 reads KGHSH; CDR2 reads LQKENI. This CDR3 has 16 amino acids. V lost 6 bases, J lost 2 bases, and 2 bases stayed unmatched. The CDR3 DNA reads as TGTGCCAGCTCGCCTAGCGGGAGGGCTGGGGCCAACGTCCTGACTTTC. Its translation: CASSPSGRAGANVLTF.

The V gene is TRBV28, the J gene TRBJ2-3, with 7 positions matching TRBD1. The ends lost 5 bases at V and 2 bases at J; junction bases unmatched: 10. CDR1 is MDHEN, CDR2 SYDVKM, per germline. CDR3 length: 16 amino acids. CDR3 bases: TGTGCCAGCAGTGTTCCAGAGGACAGGTCCACAGATACGCAGTATTTT. Protein sequence: CASSVPEDRSTDTQYF.

This rearrangement joins TRBV27 to TRBJ2-1, with 7 bases aligning to TRBD2. CDR1 and CDR2 (germline): MNHEY, SMNVEV (reference sequence). With 1 base clipped from V and 0 bases from J, the junction kept 9 bases outside the gene matches. The CDR3 is made up of 18 amino acids. The CDR3 sequence is CASSLLSSGSRSYNEQFF. CDR3 nucleotides: TGTGCCAGCAGTTTATTGTCTAGCGGATCCCGCTCCTACAATGAGCAGTTCTTC.

The chain is built from TRBV28 and TRBJ2-1; maybe TRBD2 (5 bases). The germline CDR1 and CDR2 sequences are MDHEN and SYDVKM. V gave up 8 bases and J gave up 9 bases, with 8 bases separating them. The CDR3 sequence is 10 residues long. CDR3 region: CASSEVEQFF. CDR3 sequence (DNA): TGTGCCAGCTCGGAGGTTGAGCAGTTCTTC.

This chain connects TRBV6-5 to TRBJ1-4; perhaps TRBD1 as D (6 bases). The CDR3 sequence is 12 residues long. The V and J ends lost 9 bases and 5 bases respectively, with 10 bases between them. Per germline, CDR1 MNHEY and CDR2 SVGAGI. The CDR3 region is CASGQRNEKLFF. CDR3 DNA: TGTGCCAGTGGACAGCGCAATGAAAAACTGTTTTTT.

V usage is TRBV7-2 and J usage is TRBJ1-6; TRBD1 is a possible D gene (5 bases). Germline CDR1 and CDR2: SGHTA and FQGNSA. The CDR3 length is 17 residues. Trimming shortened V by 7 bases and J by 7 bases, and 23 bases separated the two germline ends. CDR3 region: CASTLYGGDGPNSPLHF. CDR3 sequence (DNA): TGTGCCAGCACCCTTTATGGGGGGGATGGGCCCAATTCACCCCTCCACTTT.

This chain uses TRBV6-5 with TRBJ2-7, with a weak D call TRBD2 (6 bases). Trimming removed 8 bases at V and 6 bases at J, with 11 bases between. In germline, CDR1 is MNHEY, CDR2 SVGAGI. This CDR3 spans 11 amino acids. DNA of the CDR3: TGTGCCAGCGGCCCCGGGGGCGAGCAGTACTTC. Translation: CASGPGGEQYF.

V gene TRBV4-1 combines with J gene TRBJ2-1; TRBD2 aligns across 11 bases. The CDR3 runs to 16 residues. Germline V lookup: CDR1 MGHRA, CDR2 YSYEKL. After removal of 2 bases from V and 3 bases from J, the junction contained 3 bases not matched to a gene. CDR3 in DNA: TGCGCCAGCAGCCAAACCGGGACTAGCGGCTACAATGAGCAGTTCTTC. It codes for CASSQTGTSGYNEQFF.

The rearrangement links TRBV15 to TRBJ1-4, with TRBD1 as a possible D gene (5 bases). V lost 0 bases to trimming and J lost 4 bases, with 18 bases between them. This CDR3 region has 18 residues. Germline CDR1 is LNHNV and CDR2 is YYDKDF (reference sequence). In DNA form, the CDR3 reads TGTGCCACCAGCAGAGATGGTGGGGGGAGAACAGATAATGAAAAACTGTTTTTT. Protein product: CATSRDGGGRTDNEKLFF.

The chain combines TRBV27 with TRBJ2-1, with D perhaps matching TRBD2 (5 bases). The ends were cut back, 5 bases at V and 0 bases at J, with 17 bases in the middle. The CDR3 spans 17 residues. The germline gives CDR1 MNHEY, CDR2 SMNVEV (reference sequence). This chain's CDR3 is CASSIVAATSSYNEQFF. CDR3 DNA sequence: TGTGCCAGCAGTATTGTTGCGGCCACTAGCTCCTACAATGAGCAGTTCTTC.

This clone has only one observation. The chain carries TRBV15 and TRBJ1-3, with D hard to call. The CDR3 is 13 amino acids. Trimming left V 0 bases short and J 5 bases short, with 5 bases between. CDR1 and CDR2 from the germline V gene are LNHNV and YYDKDF (reference sequence). CDR3 coding DNA: TGTGCCACCAGCAGAGATTACAGAAACACCATATATTTT. Protein sequence: CATSRDYRNTIYF. Looking up the rest from reference TRBV15 and TRBJ1-3 gives the full variable domain: DAMVIQNPRYQVTQFGKPVTLSCSQTLNHNVMYWYQQKSSQAPKLLFHYYDKDFNNEADTPDNFQSRRPNTSFCFLDIRSPGLGDTAMYLCATSRDYRNTIYFGEGSWLTVV.

The chain couples TRBV7-2 to TRBJ2-7; 7 nucleotides agree with TRBD2. The germline CDR1 and CDR2 sequences are SGHTA and FQGNSA. Unmatched junction bases numbered 5, after V lost 4 bases and J lost 2 bases. This CDR3 contains 14 residues. CDR3 loop: CASSSGGGAYEQYF. The CDR3 DNA reads as TGTGCCAGCAGCTCCGGCGGGGGTGCCTACGAGCAGTACTTC.

The chain combines TRBV10-3 with TRBJ2-7, with 7 bases identical to TRBD1. Trimming took 3 bases from V and 2 from J; bases not matched to a gene: 4. The germline CDR1 and CDR2 sequences are ENHRY and SYGVKD. The CDR3 is 14 residues long. The CDR3: CAISERGLPYEQYF. CDR3 nucleotides: TGTGCCATCAGTGAAAGGGGGCTTCCCTACGAGCAGTACTTC.

V gene TRBV4-1 combines with J gene TRBJ2-2; TRBD1 agrees at 10 bases. The CDR3 loop spans 18 amino acids. Germline-derived CDR1 and CDR2 are MGHRA and YSYEKL. V trimming: 4 bases; J trimming: 2 bases; junction bases outside the gene matches: 10. The CDR3 region has the DNA TGCGCCAGCAGCCCTCGGGACAGGGGAGAAATTAACACCGGGGAGCTGTTTTTT. Protein sequence: CASSPRDRGEINTGELFF.

The J gene is TRBJ1-2, the V gene TRBV2; 9 positions match TRBD1. This CDR3 has 17 residues. The ends lost 2 bases at V and 5 bases at J; junction bases unmatched: 12. CDR1 is SNHLY and CDR2 is FYNNEI in the germline V gene. As DNA, the CDR3 is TGTGCCAGCAGTGAACTACAGGGGGCCAAAGGGGTTTATGGCTACACCTTC. It yields the protein CASSELQGAKGVYGYTF. Full variable domain (outside the CDR3, taken from reference TRBV2 and TRBJ1-2): EPEVTQTPSHQVTQMGQEVILRCVPISNHLYFYWYRQILGQKVEFLVSFYNNEISEKSEIFDDQFSVERPDGSNFTLKIRSTKLEDSAMYFCASSELQGAKGVYGYTFGSGTRLTVV.